This T cell receptor (beta chain) was obtained from a study of blood T cell repertoires in COVID-19. Whole-study context: Whether acute or convalescent, the COVID-19 samples came from the United States, Italy and Spain. PBMCs, B-cell-depleted T cells, or T cells were the source of the cDNA or gDNA that made up the material.

Authors' methods: Amplifying reference gene primers gave estimates of nucleated cell counts. Generated by immunoSEQ multiplex PCR, the TCRdb table keeps only in-frame clones and is missing some. That table gives V, J and clone size, and the DNA gave D and trimming. The sample records about 150,000 clones, around 86% being singletons. This TCR came from a man aged 45-60 years with active COVID-19. The sample was peripheral blood.

For the CDR3, the DNA is TGTGCCAGCAGCTTAGCGGGAGCGGGGAGCCGCCCGGCGCAGTTCTTC. It is translated as CASSLAGAGSRPAQFF. V usage is TRBV7-9 and J usage is TRBJ2-1, with 7 positions matching TRBD2. The germline V gene encodes CDR1 SEHNR and CDR2 FQNEAQ (reference sequence). There are 16 residues in the CDR3. Trimming took 0 bases from V and 12 from J; bases not matched to a gene: 14.